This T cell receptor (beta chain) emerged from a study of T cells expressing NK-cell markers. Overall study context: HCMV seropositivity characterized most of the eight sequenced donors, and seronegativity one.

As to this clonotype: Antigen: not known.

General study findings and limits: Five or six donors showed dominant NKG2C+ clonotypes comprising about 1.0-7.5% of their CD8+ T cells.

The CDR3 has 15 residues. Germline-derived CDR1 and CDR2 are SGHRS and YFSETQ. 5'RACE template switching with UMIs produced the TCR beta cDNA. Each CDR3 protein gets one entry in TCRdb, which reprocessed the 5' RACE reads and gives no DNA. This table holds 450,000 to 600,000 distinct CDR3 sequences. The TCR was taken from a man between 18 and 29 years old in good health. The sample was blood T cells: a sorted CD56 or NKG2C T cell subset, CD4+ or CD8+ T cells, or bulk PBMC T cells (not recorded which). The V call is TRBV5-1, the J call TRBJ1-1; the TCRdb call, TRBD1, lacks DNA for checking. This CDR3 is CASSLFYRENTEAFF. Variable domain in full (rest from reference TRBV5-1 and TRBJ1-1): KAGVTQTPRYLIKTRGQQVTLSCSPISGHRSVSWYQQTPGQGLQFLFEYFSETQRNKGNFPGRFSGRQFSNSRSEMNVSTLELGDSALYLCASSLFYRENTEAFFGQGTRLTVV.